The rows below give T cell receptor beta chains drawn from one sample of a study of shared clonotypes between healthy human individuals. Repertoires were generated with immunoSEQ multiplex PCR, while TCRdb's copy carries only in-frame clones and drops some. The sample lists millions of clones, approximately 94% seen once, with about 0.13% in the top ten. Input material: naive CD4+ T cells sorted from blood. These receptors were taken from a man in his late teens or twenties in good health. Both conserved end residues are part of each CDR3. D genes are given only for firm matches. Size values are once, few and many counts, or a class for expanded clones, and some rows have none.

TRBJ2-7	TRBD1	TRBV2	NA	TGTGCCAGCAGGGAAGAGGACAGGTTTCTTCCTTACCTCCACGAGCAGTACTTC	CASREEDRFLPYLHEQYF
TRBJ2-7	NA	TRBV4-1	NA	TGCGCCAGCAGTCAACCGACAGGAAAGTCCTACGAGCAGTACTTC	CASSQPTGKSYEQYF
TRBJ1-1	TRBD1	TRBV18	NA	TGTGCCAGCTCACCGTCTACCGTCAGGGGGCTGGGCACTGAAGCTTTCTTT	CASSPSTVRGLGTEAFF
TRBJ2-2	NA	TRBV5-1	NA	TGCGCCAGCAGCTTGATGGGGGCCGGGGAGCTGTTTTTT	CASSLMGAGELFF
TRBJ1-5	TRBD1	TRBV6-5	NA	TGTGCCAGCAGCGGGACAGCGACCAATCAGCCCCAGCATTTT	CASSGTATNQPQHF
TRBJ2-5	NA	TRBV5-5	NA	TGTGCCAGCAGCCGCGAGGACGGGCAAGAGACCCAGTACTTC	CASSREDGQETQYF
TRBJ2-2	NA	TRBV19	NA	TGTGCCAGTAAGCAACAGGGCCCCACCGGGGAGCTGTTTTTT	CASKQQGPTGELFF
TRBJ1-1	NA	TRBV5-1	NA	TGCGCCAGCAGCTTGGAAGCAGGGAGCATAAGCACTGAAGCTTTCTTT	CASSLEAGSISTEAFF
TRBJ2-5	TRBD2	TRBV7-9	NA	TGTGCCAGCAGCTTAGGAAGTAGCGGGCCCCAAGAGACCCAGTACTTC	CASSLGSSGPQETQYF
TRBJ1-1	NA	TRBV6-5	NA	TGTGCCAGCAAACGACAGATGAACACTGAAGCTTTCTTT	CASKRQMNTEAFF
TRBJ2-7	NA	TRBV6-1	NA	TGTGCCAGCAGGCAAGACTCATACGAGCAGTACTTC	CASRQDSYEQYF
TRBJ2-7	NA	TRBV9	NA	TGTGCCAGCAGCCGAACCCCGGGACATCCCTACGAGCAGTACTTC	CASSRTPGHPYEQYF
TRBJ1-1	NA	TRBV30	few	TGTGCCTGGTGCAGAGGGACTGAAGCTTTCTTT	CAWCRGTEAFF
TRBJ2-1	NA	TRBV4-2	NA	TGTGCCAGCAGCCAAGATTCTGGAAGTAGCTGGGGGTCCTACAATGAGCAGTTCTTC	CASSQDSGSSWGSYNEQFF
TRBJ2-2	NA	TRBV6-1	NA	TGTGCCAGCAGTGAGAACCCAAGAAACACCGGGGAGCTGTTTTTT	CASSENPRNTGELFF
TRBJ1-6	NA	TRBV30	NA	TGTGCCTGGAGTGGGCAGTCCAATTCACCCCTCCACTTT	CAWSGQSNSPLHF
TRBJ2-1	NA	TRBV30	NA	TGTGCCTGGAGTGAGCTGGCGAGCTCCTACAATGAGCAGTTCTTC	CAWSELASSYNEQFF
TRBJ1-4	TRBD1	TRBV7-2	NA	TGTGCCAGCAGCGAGTCAGGGGGCCTACGGGAAAAACTGTTTTTT	CASSESGGLREKLFF
TRBJ2-7	NA	TRBV5-6	NA	TGTGCCAGCAGCTTGGTGGGACAACTCTACGAGCAGTACTTC	CASSLVGQLYEQYF
TRBJ2-7	NA	TRBV5-8	NA	TGTGCCAGCAGCTTGGGGCCGGGACGGGGCGAGCAGTACTTC	CASSLGPGRGEQYF
TRBJ2-7	NA	TRBV6-5	NA	TGTGCCAGCAGGTCGCCAGGGACTTGGGAGCAGTACTTC	CASRSPGTWEQYF
TRBJ2-1	NA	TRBV29-1	NA	TGCAGCGTCGAAGCCGGGGGGCGTTGGGATGAGCAGTTCTTC	CSVEAGGRWDEQFF
TRBJ2-2	NA	TRBV6-5	NA	TGTGCCAGCAGGACTACCGACGGGGCTGGGGAGCTGTTTTTT	CASRTTDGAGELFF
TRBJ2-1	NA	TRBV19	NA	TGTGCCAGTAGTCTATTGGTCAATGAGCAGTTCTTC	CASSLLVNEQFF
TRBJ2-1	TRBD1	TRBV6-5	NA	TGTGCCAGCAGCAGGGGACAGGACTATTCAGATGAGCAGTTCTTC	CASSRGQDYSDEQFF
TRBJ1-2	TRBD1	TRBV28	NA	TGTGCCAGCACCCCTGGACAGGGGTACTATGGCTACACCTTC	CASTPGQGYYGYTF
TRBJ2-1	TRBD2	TRBV5-4	NA	TGTGCCAGCAGCCAAACTAGCGGGAGGAGTAATGAGCAGTTCTTC	CASSQTSGRSNEQFF
TRBJ2-7	TRBD1	TRBV5-4	NA	TGTGCCAGCAGCTCTCCGGGACAGGGGGACGAGCAGTACTTC	CASSSPGQGDEQYF
TRBJ1-5	NA	TRBV7-9	NA	TGTGCCAGCAGCCCAGGTACGGGACAAGGGTTGAATCAGCCCCAGCATTTT	CASSPGTGQGLNQPQHF
TRBJ2-1	TRBD2	TRBV5-6	NA	TGTGCCAGCAGCTTGAGGGGACTAGCGGGCGGGAAATCCAATGAGCAGTTCTTC	CASSLRGLAGGKSNEQFF
TRBJ2-2	TRBD1	TRBV2	NA	TGTGCCAGCAGCCGCCGACAGGGGGGGATCGGGGAGCTGTTTTTT	CASSRRQGGIGELFF
TRBJ2-7	TRBD1	TRBV5-1	NA	TGCGCCAGCAGTCCCAGGACCGGGACAGGGATTTCGTACGAGCAGTACTTC	CASSPRTGTGISYEQYF
TRBJ2-2	TRBD1	TRBV5-1	NA	TGCGCCAGCGGGGCCGGGACAGCCAACACCGGGGAGCTGTTTTTT	CASGAGTANTGELFF
TRBJ2-7	NA	TRBV11-2	NA	TGTGCCAGCAGCTTAGGAGTAGCGGCCCACTACGAGCAGTACTTC	CASSLGVAAHYEQYF
TRBJ1-5	TRBD1	TRBV2	NA	TGTGCCAGCAGGGGGACAGGGGTTCAGCCCCAGCATTTT	CASRGTGVQPQHF
TRBJ2-1	TRBD1	TRBV19	once	TGTGCCAGTAGTAGGTCCGGGACAGGGAGCTCCTACAATGAGCAGTTCTTC	CASSRSGTGSSYNEQFF
TRBJ1-1	NA	TRBV5-4	NA	TGTGCCAGCAGCTTGCCTCCTCAGAGGATAGGGGCCACTGAAGCTTTCTTT	CASSLPPQRIGATEAFF
TRBJ2-3	TRBD2	TRBV6-6	NA	TGTGCCAGCAGTTATTTTGGGCTAGCGGGATCAGATACGCAGTATTTT	CASSYFGLAGSDTQYF
TRBJ2-7	TRBD1	TRBV27	NA	TGTGCCAGCAGTTTACCTAGGGAAATACAGGGGCCAGCCTACGAGCAGTACTTC	CASSLPREIQGPAYEQYF
TRBJ2-7	NA	TRBV29-1	NA	TGCAGCGTCCTTGGACGGAATGAAGCCTACGAGCAGTACTTC	CSVLGRNEAYEQYF
TRBJ2-3	NA	TRBV6-1	NA	TGTGCCAGCAGTGACAGGGCCTCATTTGGTACGCAGTATTTT	CASSDRASFGTQYF
TRBJ2-5	NA	TRBV9	NA	TGTGCCAGCAGCGCAGAGGTGGGGGGGCGATCCTTAGAGACCCAGTACTTC	CASSAEVGGRSLETQYF
TRBJ2-3	TRBD2	TRBV28	NA	TGTGCCACCAACCCGACAGCGGGAGCGATCACAGATACGCAGTATTTT	CATNPTAGAITDTQYF
TRBJ2-5	TRBD1	TRBV27	NA	TGTGCCAGCAGTTTATTCGGGACAGGAGAGACCCAGTACTTC	CASSLFGTGETQYF
TRBJ2-7	NA	TRBV5-5	NA	TGTGCCAGCAGCTTGGGTGGTCCAGACCCCCTCGAGCAGTACTTC	CASSLGGPDPLEQYF
TRBJ2-7	NA	TRBV29-1	NA	TGCAGCGTTATCCTCTCCTACGAGCAGTACTTC	CSVILSYEQYF
TRBJ2-2	TRBD1	TRBV5-1	NA	TGCGCCAGCAGCACGGACAGGGGGAACACCGGGGAGCTGTTTTTT	CASSTDRGNTGELFF
TRBJ1-6	NA	TRBV18	NA	TGTGCCAGCTCACCGGAGAGGAATTCACCCCTCCACTTT	CASSPERNSPLHF
TRBJ1-2	NA	TRBV5-8	NA	TGTGCCAGCAGCTTGGGGACAGTCCTCTATGGCTACACCTTC	CASSLGTVLYGYTF
TRBJ1-3	NA	TRBV27	NA	TGTGCCAGCGCCCTCGTAACGGGAAACACCATATATTTT	CASALVTGNTIYF
TRBJ2-7	NA	TRBV7-9	NA	TGTGCCAGCAGCTTAACGTGGGCGGCAAGGTACGAGCAGTACTTC	CASSLTWAARYEQYF
TRBJ1-6	NA	TRBV9	NA	TGTGCCAGCAGCGTAGCAGGGAGTAATTCACCCCTCCACTTT	CASSVAGSNSPLHF
TRBJ2-7	NA	TRBV11-2	NA	TGTGCCAGCAGCTTTAAACACGAGCAGTACTTC	CASSFKHEQYF
TRBJ2-7	NA	TRBV30	NA	TGTGCCCTGGAACCGGGAGCGGAGGGGACCTACGAGCAGTACTTC	CALEPGAEGTYEQYF
TRBJ2-1	TRBD2	TRBV10-2	NA	TGCGCCAGCAGTACCTTGAGGACTAGCGGGACCGGCTCCTACAATGAGCAGTTCTTC	CASSTLRTSGTGSYNEQFF